This T cell receptor beta chain comes out of a study of control samples from healthy donors and cancer patients. The table came from immunoSEQ multiplex PCR; TCRdb's copy has only in-frame clones and leaves some out. Of 97,000 or so clones in the sample, roughly 94% were seen once. The CDR3 has 16 amino acids. The ends lost 2 bases at V and 0 bases at J; junction bases unmatched: 4. Germline V gene sequence: CDR1 MNHNS, CDR2 SASEGT. Sequencing was performed on blood. The receptor was derived from a woman aged 18-30 years in good health. V gene TRBV6-1 combines with J gene TRBJ1-5; TRBD1 matches at 7 bases. CDR3 coding DNA: TGTGCCAGCAGTGAAAACAACAGGGGTAGCAATCAGCCCCAGCATTTT. The encoded protein is CASSENNRGSNQPQHF.